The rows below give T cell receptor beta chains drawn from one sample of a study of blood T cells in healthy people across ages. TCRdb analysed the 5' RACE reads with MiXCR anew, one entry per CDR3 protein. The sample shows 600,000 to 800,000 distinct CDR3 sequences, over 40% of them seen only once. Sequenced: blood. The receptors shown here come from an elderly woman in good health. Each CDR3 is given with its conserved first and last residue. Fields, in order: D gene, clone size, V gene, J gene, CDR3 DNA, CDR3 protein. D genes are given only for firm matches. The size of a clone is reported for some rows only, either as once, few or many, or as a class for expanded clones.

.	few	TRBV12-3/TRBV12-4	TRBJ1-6	TGTGCCAGCATGACACAGGTCAATTCACCCCTCCACTTT	CASMTQVNSPLHF
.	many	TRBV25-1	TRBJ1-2	TGTGCCAGCAGTGAATTGGGGCGGCTCGATAACTATGGCTACACCTTC	CASSELGRLDNYGYTF
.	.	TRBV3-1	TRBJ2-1	TGTGCCAGCAGCCAAGATCTCGTAGAAGGGAGTTCAACCTACAATGAGCAGTTCTTC	CASSQDLVEGSSTYNEQFF
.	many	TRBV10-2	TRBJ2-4	TGCGCCAGCAGTGAAGAATCGCTTGGCAAAAACATTCAGTACTTC	CASSEESLGKNIQYF
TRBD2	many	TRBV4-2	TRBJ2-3	TGTGCCAGCAGCCCGAGACTAGCGGGAGATACGCAGTATTTT	CASSPRLAGDTQYF
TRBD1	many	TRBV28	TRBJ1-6	TGTGCCAGCAGACGCTCGGACAGGGAAAATTCACCCCTCCACTTT	CASRRSDRENSPLHF
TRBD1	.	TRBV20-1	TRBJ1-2	TGCAGTGCTAGTCCTATAAGGAGACAGGGCTACTATGGCTACACCTTC	CSASPIRRQGYYGYTF
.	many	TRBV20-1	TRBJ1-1	TGCAGTGCTAGGACGGACGCCTACACTGAAGCTTTCTTT	CSARTDAYTEAFF
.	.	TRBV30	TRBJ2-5	TGTGCCTGGGGGCCTCTGACTACGGGGACCCAGTACTTC	CAWGPLTTGTQYF
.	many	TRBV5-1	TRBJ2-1	TGCGCCAGCAGTAACTCGGGATTCTACAATGAGCAGTTCTTC	CASSNSGFYNEQFF
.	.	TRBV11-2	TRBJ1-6	TGTGCCAGCAGCTTAGCACCCCCTAGCTCCTATAATTCACCCCTCCACTTT	CASSLAPPSSYNSPLHF
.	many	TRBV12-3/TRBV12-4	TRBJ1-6	TGTGCCAGCCTTGGACAGTATAATTCACCCCTCCACTTT	CASLGQYNSPLHF
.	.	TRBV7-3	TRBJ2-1	TGTGCCAGCAGCTTAACACAGAGATATGAGCAGTTCTTC	CASSLTQRYEQFF
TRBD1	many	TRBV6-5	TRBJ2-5	TGTGCCAGCAGGGACAGGGAGGAGACCCAGTACTTC	CASRDREETQYF
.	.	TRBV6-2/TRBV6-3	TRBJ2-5	TGTGCCAGCAGTTACTCCATTGGCTACTCCCAAGAGACCCAGTACTTC	CASSYSIGYSQETQYF
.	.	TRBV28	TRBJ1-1	TGTGCCAGCCGGGACCGCGTAATCAACACTGAAGCTTTCTTT	CASRDRVINTEAFF
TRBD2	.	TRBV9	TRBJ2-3	TGTGCCAGCAGCATAGAGGGGACTAGCGGGGGCTACCCAGATACGCAGTATTTT	CASSIEGTSGGYPDTQYF